This T cell receptor beta chain was profiled in a study of early T cells in non-severe SARS-CoV-2 infection. TCRdb fed the 5' RACE reads into MiXCR, producing one record per CDR3 protein. The repertoire includes fewer than 30,000 distinct CDR3 sequences, less than 10% of them detected once, and around 15% sits in the top ten. This clonotype was seen ten or more times. The CDR3 is made up of 11 amino acids. V was cut by 5 bases and J by 3 bases, with 7 bases left in between. Germline CDR1 and CDR2: DFQATT and SNEGSKA (reference sequence). The source of this sequence is an adult who was a healthcare worker with PCR-confirmed SARS-CoV-2 infection or an uninfected control (not recorded which). The sample consisted of whole blood. The rearrangement links TRBV20-1 to TRBJ1-1, with D maybe TRBD1 (6 bases). CDR3 region: CSAEGDTEAFF. The CDR3 DNA follows: TGCAGTGCTGAGGGGGACACTGAAGCTTTCTTT.